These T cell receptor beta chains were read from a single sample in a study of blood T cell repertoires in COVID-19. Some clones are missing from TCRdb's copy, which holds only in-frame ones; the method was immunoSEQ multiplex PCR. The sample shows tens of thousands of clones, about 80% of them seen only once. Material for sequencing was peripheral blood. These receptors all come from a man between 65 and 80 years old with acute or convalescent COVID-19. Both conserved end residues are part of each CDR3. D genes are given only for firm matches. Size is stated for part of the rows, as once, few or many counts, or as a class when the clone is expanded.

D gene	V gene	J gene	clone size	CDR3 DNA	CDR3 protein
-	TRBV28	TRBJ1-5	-	TGTGCCAGCAGTTTATGGAGGAGCAATCAGCCCCAGCATTTT	CASSLWRSNQPQHF
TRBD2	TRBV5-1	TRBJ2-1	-	TGCGCCAGCAGCTTGGAACCTAGCGGGGGTTACAATGAGCAGTTCTTC	CASSLEPSGGYNEQFF
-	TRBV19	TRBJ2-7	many	TGTGCCAGTAACGACAGCCCCGGCTACGAGCAGTACTTC	CASNDSPGYEQYF
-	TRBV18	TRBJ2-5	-	TGTGCCAGCTCGGTCAGTCCCACGGAGACCCAGTACTTC	CASSVSPTETQYF
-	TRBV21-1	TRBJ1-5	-	TGTGCCAGCAGCAAAGGGGGACAGGGTGACAATCAGCCCCAGCATTTT	CASSKGGQGDNQPQHF
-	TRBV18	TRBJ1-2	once	TGTGCCAGCTTTCCGACACGGCAGACAAACTATGGCTACACCTTC	CASFPTRQTNYGYTF
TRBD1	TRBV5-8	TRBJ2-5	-	TGTGCCAGCAGCTTGGGCAGGGGGCGAGGAGAGACCCAGTACTTC	CASSLGRGRGETQYF
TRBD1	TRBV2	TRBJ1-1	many	TGTGCCAGCAGTGATAGGGCTACAGGGGGCAATGAAGCTTTCTTT	CASSDRATGGNEAFF
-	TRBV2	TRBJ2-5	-	TGTGCCAGCAGCGGACAGACGCAAGAGACCCAGTACTTC	CASSGQTQETQYF
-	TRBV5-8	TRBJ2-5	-	TGTGCCAGCAGCTCACCACAGGGTAGGGGTCAAGAGACCCAGTACTTC	CASSSPQGRGQETQYF
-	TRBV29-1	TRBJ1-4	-	TGCAGCGTCTACGCGCGTCCTAATGAAAAACTGTTTTTT	CSVYARPNEKLFF
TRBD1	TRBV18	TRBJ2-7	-	TGTGCCAGCTCACCGGGACAGGGAAGCGAGCAGTACTTC	CASSPGQGSEQYF
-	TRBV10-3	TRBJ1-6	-	TGTGCCATCAGTTTCTCCGCTGGGGGGAGTGGTAATTCACCCCTCCACTTT	CAISFSAGGSGNSPLHF
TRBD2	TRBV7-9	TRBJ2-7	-	TGTGCCAGCAGCCCTAGCGGGAGAACTGGCGAGCAGTACTTC	CASSPSGRTGEQYF
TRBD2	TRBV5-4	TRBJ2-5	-	TGTGCCAGCAGCTCTACGGGCGGGAGGGCCGGTCGGGAGACCCAGTACTTC	CASSSTGGRAGRETQYF
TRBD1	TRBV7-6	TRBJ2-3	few	TGTGCCAGCAGCAAGGCAGGGGGATACTCTAGCACAGATACGCAGTATTTT	CASSKAGGYSSTDTQYF
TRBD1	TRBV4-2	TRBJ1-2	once	TGTGCCAGCAGCCAGGGACAGGTTGGGGATTATGGCTACACCTTC	CASSQGQVGDYGYTF
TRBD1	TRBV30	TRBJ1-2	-	TGTGCCTGGAGTGGTCCCCTGGACAGGGCTGGCTACACCTTC	CAWSGPLDRAGYTF
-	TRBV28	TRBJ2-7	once	TGTGCCAGCAGTTTGGGGGGGCGTCCTAACTACGAGCAGTACTTC	CASSLGGRPNYEQYF
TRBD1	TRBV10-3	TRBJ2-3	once	TGTGCCATCAGTGGCCCAGGGGGTCGGGGCACAGATACGCAGTATTTT	CAISGPGGRGTDTQYF
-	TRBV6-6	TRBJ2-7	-	TGTGCCAGCAGTTACCAATTTTACGAGCAGTACTTC	CASSYQFYEQYF
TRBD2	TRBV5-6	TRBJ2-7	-	TGTGCCAGCAGCCCGGGACTAGCGGGAGCCTCCTACGAGCAGTACTTC	CASSPGLAGASYEQYF
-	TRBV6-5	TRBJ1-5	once	TGTGCCAGCAATTTATGGGCAGAGAATCAGCCCCAGCATTTT	CASNLWAENQPQHF
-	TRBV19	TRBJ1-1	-	TGTGCCAGTAATTGGCCCCGGGACACTGAAGCTTTCTTT	CASNWPRDTEAFF
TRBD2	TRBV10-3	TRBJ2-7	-	TGTGCCATCAGTGACTCAGGACTAGCGGGACCCTTCTGGGAGCAGTACTTC	CAISDSGLAGPFWEQYF
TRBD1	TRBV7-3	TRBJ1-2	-	TGTGCCAGCAGTAAAAATCCCGGGACGGGACAGGAAAGCTATGGCTACACCTTC	CASSKNPGTGQESYGYTF
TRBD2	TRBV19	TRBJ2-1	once	TGTGCCAGTAGTAGAGGACTAGCGGTCTCCTACAATGAGCAGTTCTTC	CASSRGLAVSYNEQFF
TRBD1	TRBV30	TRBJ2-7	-	TGTGCCTGGCAGGGGGCATCCTACGAGCAGTACTTC	CAWQGASYEQYF
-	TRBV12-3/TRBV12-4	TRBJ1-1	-	TGTGCCAGCAGTTTAGGGCCAGAAGCTTTCTTT	CASSLGPEAFF
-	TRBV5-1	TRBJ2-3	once	TGCGCCAGCAGTCCTATGGGCCCAGATACGCAGTATTTT	CASSPMGPDTQYF
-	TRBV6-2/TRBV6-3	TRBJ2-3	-	TGTGCCAGCAGTTTTAAGGGGATCACGCAGTATTTT	CASSFKGITQYF
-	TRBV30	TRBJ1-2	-	TGTGCCTGGGGAGCTTCGGTCGGTGGCTACACCTTC	CAWGASVGGYTF
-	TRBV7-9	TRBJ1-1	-	TGTGCCAGCAGCTTAGGACAGAGCTTGAACACTGAAGCTTTCTTT	CASSLGQSLNTEAFF
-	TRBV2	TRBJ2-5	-	TGTGCCAGCAGTGATTTTGAGGGACAAGAGACCCAGTACTTC	CASSDFEGQETQYF
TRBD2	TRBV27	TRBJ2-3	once	TGTGCCAGCAGTCTCACTAGCGGGGGGGAGGATACGCAGTATTTT	CASSLTSGGEDTQYF
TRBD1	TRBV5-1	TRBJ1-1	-	TGCGCCAGCAGATCTCGCAGGGGGGTCGACACTGAAGCTTTCTTT	CASRSRRGVDTEAFF
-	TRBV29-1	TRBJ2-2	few	TGCAGCGGGAAACAGTTCACCGGGGAGCTGTTTTTT	CSGKQFTGELFF
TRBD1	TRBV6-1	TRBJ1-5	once	TGTGCCAGCAGTGGACAGGGTGGCTATAGCAATCAGCCCCAGCATTTT	CASSGQGGYSNQPQHF
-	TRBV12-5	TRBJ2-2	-	TGTGCTAGTGGTTCAACAGGGATCGACACCGGGGAGCTGTTTTTT	CASGSTGIDTGELFF
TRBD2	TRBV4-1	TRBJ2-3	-	TGCGCCAGCAGCCAATTGACTAGCGGCACAGATACGCAGTATTTT	CASSQLTSGTDTQYF
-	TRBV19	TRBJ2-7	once	TGTGCCAGTAGTATAGATATAGCCCGAAATGGCGAGCAGTACTTC	CASSIDIARNGEQYF